A single sample gave rise to the 5 T cell receptor beta chains below, sequenced in a study of T cell responses to AZD1222 COVID-19 vaccine. Assay used: immunoSEQ multiplex PCR; TCRdb lists only in-frame clones, some missing. The sample has around 110,000 clones, roughly 87% seen once. The sample here was peripheral blood, taken 28 days after the second AZD1222 dose. The receptors originated from an adult who received the AZD1222 COVID-19 vaccine.

V and J are TRBV29-1 and TRBJ2-1; the match to TRBD1 covers 8 bases. With 4 bases clipped from V and 5 bases from J, the junction kept 10 bases outside the gene matches. Per the germline V gene, CDR1 is SQVTM and CDR2 is ANQGSEA. CDR3 length: 15 amino acids. In DNA, the CDR3 is TGCAGCGTTGGAGACGGACAGGGTTCCCACAATGAGCAGTTCTTC. This gives the protein CSVGDGQGSHNEQFF.

This chain connects TRBV6-2 or TRBV6-3 to TRBJ1-2; D not resolved. The length of the CDR3 is 12 residues. V gave up 6 bases and J gave up 2 bases, with 7 bases separating them. The germline V gene encodes CDR1 MNHEY and CDR2 SVGEGT. CDR3 DNA sequence: TGTGCCAGCAGCCTCGACAACTATGGCTACACCTTC. Its protein product is CASSLDNYGYTF.

The chain has TRBV7-2 and TRBJ1-5; D perhaps matches TRBD1 (5 bases). Germline V gene sequence: CDR1 SGHTA, CDR2 FQGNSA. The germline V and J ends were trimmed by 1 base and 1 base, with 5 bases remaining between them. CDR3 length: 14 amino acids. The DNA of the CDR3 is TGTGCCAGCAGCTTAGGACAGAGCAATCAGCCCCAGCATTTT. Protein product: CASSLGQSNQPQHF.

This chain joins TRBV5-6 and TRBJ1-1; D is uncertain. V dropped 7 bases and J dropped 5 bases, with 12 bases sitting between them. Germline V lookup: CDR1 SGHDT, CDR2 YYEEEE. CDR3 length: 12 amino acids. CDR3 in DNA: TGTGCCAGCTCAACTTGGGGAACTGAAGCTTTCTTT. Protein sequence: CASSTWGTEAFF.

On this clone itself: The junction and the germline gene differ at one end; a read error may be behind it. The V call is TRBV10-3, the J call TRBJ1-3; D may be TRBD1 (5 bases). The CDR3 has 15 residues. CDR1 is ENHRY, CDR2 SYGVKD, per germline. This CDR3 is CAIGEGLYSGNTIYF. CDR3 bases: TGTGCCATCGGTGAGGGGTTATACTCTGGAAACACCATATATTTT.